This T cell receptor beta chain was recorded in a study of blood T cell repertoires in COVID-19. Study summary: Material from acute and convalescent COVID-19 was sourced from the United States, Italy and Spain. PBMCs, B-cell-depleted T cells, or T cells were the source of the cDNA or gDNA that made up the material.

Per the authors' pipeline: Estimates of nucleated cell counts were drawn from the amplification of reference gene primers. The data were produced by immunoSEQ multiplex PCR, yet TCRdb's version contains in-frame clones alone and is incomplete. V and J calls and clone size come straight from that table; D and trimming were deduced from the DNA. This table holds around 250,000 clones, 70% to 90% found once. Input material: peripheral blood. The source is a man aged 55-75 years who had recovered from COVID-19.

CDR3 in DNA: TGTGCCTGGAGTGACCAGGGGCTTCAGCCCCAGCATTTT. Translated, it gives CAWSDQGLQPQHF. The V and J genes are TRBV30 and TRBJ1-5; tentative D call: TRBD1 (6 bases). The CDR3 covers 13 residues. Germline loops: CDR1 GTSNPN, CDR2 SVGIG (reference sequence). V lost 1 base to trimming and J lost 6 bases, with 10 bases between them.